This passage covers 12 T cell receptor beta chains from one sample sequenced in a study of blood T cell repertoires in COVID-19. Generated by immunoSEQ multiplex PCR, the TCRdb table keeps only in-frame clones and is missing some. The sample carries approximately 250,000 clones, 86% recorded once. The material sequenced was peripheral blood. The receptors were sampled from a man aged 25-40 years who had recovered from COVID-19.

V is TRBV7-2 and J is TRBJ1-1; a possible D gene is TRBD1 (6 bases). V lost 5 bases to trimming and J lost 4 bases, with 17 bases between them. The germline CDR1 and CDR2 sequences are SGHTA and FQGNSA. CDR3 length equals 15 residues. CDR3 bases: TGTGCCAGCAGCCAACGAAGGGGGAGAGGCACTGAAGCTTTCTTT. It encodes CASSQRRGRGTEAFF.

The table lists this clone with a few counts. This sequence joins TRBV19 and TRBJ1-2, with 8 positions matching TRBD1. Germline trimming cut 3 bases from V and 6 bases from J; bases unmatched to any gene: 6. The CDR3 runs to 14 residues. Germline-derived CDR1 and CDR2 are LNHDA and SQIVND (reference sequence). The CDR3 nucleotides are TGTGCCAGTAGTATCACCGGACAGGGCCATGGCTACACCTTC. As protein: CASSITGQGHGYTF.

The chain joins TRBV19 to TRBJ1-5; D remains unclear. Germline CDR1 reads LNHDA; CDR2 reads SQIVND (reference sequence). V lost 5 bases to trimming and J lost 0 bases, with 14 bases between them. CDR3 length: 16 residues. The CDR3 reads CASSVNPGYSNQPQHF. The CDR3 nucleotides are TGTGCCAGTAGTGTGAACCCGGGATATAGCAATCAGCCCCAGCATTTT.

The chain couples TRBV30 to TRBJ2-7; 7 bases line up with TRBD2. Germline V gives CDR1 GTSNPN, CDR2 SVGIG (reference sequence). This CDR3 has 13 amino acids. The CDR3 sequence is CGRSDPGGYEQYF. The CDR3 DNA reads as TGTGGCCGGAGCGATCCGGGGGGCTACGAGCAGTACTTC.

The chain carries TRBV7-9 and TRBJ2-3, with D unresolved. V was clipped by 3 bases and J by 0 bases, with 10 bases between them. The germline V gene encodes CDR1 SEHNR and CDR2 FQNEAQ (reference sequence). CDR3 length: 15 residues. DNA for the CDR3: TGTGCCAGCAGCTTTCTTCCCTCTAGCACAGATACGCAGTATTTT. Its protein is CASSFLPSSTDTQYF.

The chain carries TRBV6-5 and TRBJ1-1, with TRBD1 matching 9 bases. Per germline, CDR1 MNHEY and CDR2 SVGAGI. CDR3 length: 13 residues. With 6 bases clipped from V and 6 bases from J, the junction kept 5 bases outside the gene matches. Here the CDR3 DNA reads TGTGCCAGCAGGACAGGGGGAAGACCTGAAGCTTTCTTT. Protein product: CASRTGGRPEAFF.

This chain links TRBV6-5 with TRBJ2-1, with D tentatively TRBD1 (6 bases). This CDR3 has 15 amino acids. V was shortened by 2 bases and J by 7 bases, with 15 bases between the two germline ends. From germline, CDR1 is MNHEY and CDR2 SVGAGI. CDR3 DNA: TGTGCCAGCAGTTACGGGACACGGACTCTAAATGAGCAGTTCTTC. Amino acids: CASSYGTRTLNEQFF.

This rearrangement joins TRBV4-1 to TRBJ2-1; tentatively, D is TRBD2 (5 bases). Germline V gene sequence: CDR1 MGHRA, CDR2 YSYEKL. The V gene lost 0 bases and the J gene lost 0 bases, with 15 bases spanning the gap. The CDR3 sequence is 18 residues long. CDR3 nucleotides: TGCGCCAGCAGCCAAGACGGGGTGGTCACTAGCTCCTACAATGAGCAGTTCTTC. Its protein product is CASSQDGVVTSSYNEQFF.

The chain links TRBV7-6 to TRBJ2-3; no definite D call. In germline, CDR1 is SGHVS, CDR2 FNYEAQ. V lost 2 bases, J lost 4 bases, and 13 bases lay in between. There are 15 residues in the CDR3. The CDR3 region has the DNA TGTGCCAGCAGCTTATTCTCATTTCGGGCAGATACGCAGTATTTT. Translation gives CASSLFSFRADTQYF.

The chain couples TRBV4-3 to TRBJ1-1, with D possibly being TRBD1 (5 bases). The V gene's germline CDR1 is LGHNA and CDR2 YSLEER. The CDR3 has 15 amino acids. Trimming pared 8 bases from V and 5 bases from J, leaving 21 bases between. The CDR3 sequence: CASSISREVGTEAFF. The CDR3 nucleotides are TGCGCCAGCTCGATTTCCAGGGAGGTAGGGACTGAAGCTTTCTTT.

This rearrangement joins TRBV30 to TRBJ1-4, with D maybe TRBD1 (5 bases). The V end lost 0 bases, the J end lost 4 bases, and 15 bases lay between the germline ends. Germline loops: CDR1 GTSNPN, CDR2 SVGIG (reference sequence). The CDR3 has 16 residues. In DNA form, the CDR3 reads TGTGCCTGGAGTGTAGTTGGGGGACTGAATAATGAAAAACTGTTTTTT. It codes for CAWSVVGGLNNEKLFF.

The chain joins TRBV5-4 to TRBJ1-2; D unclear. Germline loops: CDR1 SGHNT, CDR2 YYREEE (reference sequence). With 10 bases removed from V and 3 bases from J, the gap between germline ends came to 16 bases. The CDR3 covers 13 residues. CDR3 DNA: TGTGCCGGTGGACTGCTGTTGCACTATGGCTACACCTTC. Translation gives CAGGLLLHYGYTF.